This T cell receptor (beta chain) was identified in a study of Ad26.COV2.S vaccination and SARS-CoV-2 variants. Notes on the study in general: Individuals receiving vaccine had higher spike-specific TCR breadth than placebo recipients did.

The J segment lost 6 bases and the V segment lost 5 bases, leaving 6 bases of the junction unmatched. The CDR3 is 15 amino acids. Germline values: CDR1 SGHTA, CDR2 FQGNSA. The protocol was immunoSEQ multiplex PCR, while the TCRdb copy is restricted to in-frame clones and leaves out a portion. The sample comprises 350,000 to 450,000 clones, 92% of which are singletons, and 3.9% rests with the top ten. To note about this clone: What it binds is unknown.

The rearrangement uses TRBV7-2 and TRBJ1-5; 11 bases match TRBD1. This TCR came from a human donor who had recovered from COVID-19. This material consisted of peripheral blood, taken after recovery from COVID-19. CDR3 residues: CASSVDRGQLQPQHF. CDR3 DNA sequence: TGTGCCAGCAGCGTGGACAGGGGGCAGCTTCAGCCCCAGCATTTT.